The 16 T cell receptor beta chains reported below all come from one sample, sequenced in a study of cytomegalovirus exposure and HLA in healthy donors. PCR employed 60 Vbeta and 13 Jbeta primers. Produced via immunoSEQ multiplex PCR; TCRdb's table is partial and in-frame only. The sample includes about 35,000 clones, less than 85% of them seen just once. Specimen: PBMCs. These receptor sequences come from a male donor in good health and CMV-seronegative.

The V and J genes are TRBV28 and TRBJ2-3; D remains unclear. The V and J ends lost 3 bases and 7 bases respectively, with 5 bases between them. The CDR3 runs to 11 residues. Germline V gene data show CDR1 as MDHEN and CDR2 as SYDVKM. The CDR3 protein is CASSFSYTQYF. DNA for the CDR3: TGTGCCAGCAGTTTTTCCTATACGCAGTATTTT.

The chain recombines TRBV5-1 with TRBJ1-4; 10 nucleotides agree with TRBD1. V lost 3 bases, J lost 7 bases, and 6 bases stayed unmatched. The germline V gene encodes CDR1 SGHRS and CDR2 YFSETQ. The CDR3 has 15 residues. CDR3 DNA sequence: TGCGCCAGCAGCTCGGGACAGGGGCGGGTTGAAAAACTGTTTTTT. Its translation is CASSSGQGRVEKLFF.

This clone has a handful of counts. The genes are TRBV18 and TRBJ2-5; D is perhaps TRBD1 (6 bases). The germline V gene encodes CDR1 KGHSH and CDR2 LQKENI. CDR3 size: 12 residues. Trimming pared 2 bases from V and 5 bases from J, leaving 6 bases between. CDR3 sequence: CASSPRGETQYF. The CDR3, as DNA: TGTGCCAGCTCACCAAGGGGGGAGACCCAGTACTTC. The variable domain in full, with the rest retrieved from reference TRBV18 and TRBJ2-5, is NAGVMQNPRHLVRRRGQEARLRCSPMKGHSHVYWYRQLPEEGLKFMVYLQKENIIDESGMPKERFSAEFPKEGPSILRIQQVVRGDSAAYFCASSPRGETQYFGPGTRLLVL.

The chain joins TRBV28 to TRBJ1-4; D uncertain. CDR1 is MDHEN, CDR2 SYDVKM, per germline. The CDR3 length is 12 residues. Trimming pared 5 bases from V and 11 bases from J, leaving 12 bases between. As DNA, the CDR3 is TGTGCCAGCAGTCCGGACTTGAGGAAACTGTTTTTT. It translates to CASSPDLRKLFF. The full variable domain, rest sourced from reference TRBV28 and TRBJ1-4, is DVKVTQSSRYLVKRTGEKVFLECVQDMDHENMFWYRQDPGLGLRLIYFSYDVKMKEKGDIPEGYSVSREKKERFSLILESASTNQTSMYLCASSPDLRKLFFGSGTQLSVL.

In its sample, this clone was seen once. CDR3 amino acids: CASSAGGGGMNTEAFF. The CDR3 DNA reads as TGTGCCAGCAGCGCCGGTGGGGGGGGGATGAACACTGAAGCTTTCTTT. This rearrangement joins TRBV13 to TRBJ1-1, with a tentative D call TRBD1 (5 bases). The length of the CDR3 is 16 residues. Germline-derived CDR1 and CDR2 are PRHDT and FYEKMQ (reference sequence). Trimming left V 5 bases short and J 0 bases short, with 16 bases between. The full variable domain, completed using reference TRBV13 and TRBJ1-1, is AAGVIQSPRHLIKEKRETATLKCYPIPRHDTVYWYQQGPGQDPQFLISFYEKMQSDKGSIPDRFSAQQFSDYHSELNMSSLELGDSALYFCASSAGGGGMNTEAFFGQGTRLTVV.

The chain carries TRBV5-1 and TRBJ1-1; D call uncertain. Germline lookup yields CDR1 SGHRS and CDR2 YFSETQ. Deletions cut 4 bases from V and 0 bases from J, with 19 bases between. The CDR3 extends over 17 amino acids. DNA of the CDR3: TGCGCCAGCAGCCCTCATAGAGGGCCGGAGATGAACACTGAAGCTTTCTTT. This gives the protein CASSPHRGPEMNTEAFF.

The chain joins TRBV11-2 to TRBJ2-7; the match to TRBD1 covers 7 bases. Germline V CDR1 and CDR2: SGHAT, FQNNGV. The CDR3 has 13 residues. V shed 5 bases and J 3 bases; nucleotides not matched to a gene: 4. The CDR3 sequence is CASSIGTVYEQYF. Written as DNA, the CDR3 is TGTGCCAGCAGCATCGGGACAGTCTACGAGCAGTACTTC.

CDR3 sequence: CASSFPYRGSTSYNSPLHF. In DNA form, the CDR3 reads TGTGCCAGCAGCTTCCCCTATCGAGGGAGTACCTCCTATAATTCACCCCTCCACTTT. The chain couples TRBV5-8 to TRBJ1-6, with D hard to call. Per germline, CDR1 SGHTS and CDR2 YDEGEE. This CDR3 comprises 19 residues. V dropped 2 bases and J dropped 0 bases, with 18 bases sitting between them.

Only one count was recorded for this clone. CDR3 protein: CASSSRGETQYF. CDR3 sequence (DNA): TGTGCCAGCAGCTCGCGGGGGGAGACCCAGTACTTC. V and J are TRBV5-6 and TRBJ2-5, with TRBD2 identical over 7 bases. The germline V gene encodes CDR1 SGHDT and CDR2 YYEEEE. The ends lost 3 bases at V and 5 bases at J; junction bases unmatched: 1. The CDR3 consists of 12 residues.

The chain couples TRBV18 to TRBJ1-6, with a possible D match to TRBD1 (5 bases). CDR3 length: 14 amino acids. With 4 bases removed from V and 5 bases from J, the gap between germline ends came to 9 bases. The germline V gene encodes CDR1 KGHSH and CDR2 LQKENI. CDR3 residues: CASSLEGDNSPLHF. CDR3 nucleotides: TGTGCCAGCTCACTTGAAGGGGATAATTCACCCCTCCACTTT. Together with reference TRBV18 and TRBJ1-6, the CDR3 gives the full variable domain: NAGVMQNPRHLVRRRGQEARLRCSPMKGHSHVYWYRQLPEEGLKFMVYLQKENIIDESGMPKERFSAEFPKEGPSILRIQQVVRGDSAAYFCASSLEGDNSPLHFGNGTRLTVT.

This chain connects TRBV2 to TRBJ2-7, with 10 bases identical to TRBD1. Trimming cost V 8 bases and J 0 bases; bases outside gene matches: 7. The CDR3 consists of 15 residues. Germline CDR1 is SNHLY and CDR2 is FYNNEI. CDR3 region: CASSLDRGHSYEQYF. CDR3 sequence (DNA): TGTGCCAGCTCCCTCGACAGGGGGCACTCCTACGAGCAGTACTTC.

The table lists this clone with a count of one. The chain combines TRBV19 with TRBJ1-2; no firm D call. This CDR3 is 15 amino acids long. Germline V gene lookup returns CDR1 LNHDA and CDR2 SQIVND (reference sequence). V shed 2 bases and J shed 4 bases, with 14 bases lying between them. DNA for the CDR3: TGTGCCAGTAGTATAATCGGCACGGAGGTCTATGGCTACACCTTC. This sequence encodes CASSIIGTEVYGYTF.

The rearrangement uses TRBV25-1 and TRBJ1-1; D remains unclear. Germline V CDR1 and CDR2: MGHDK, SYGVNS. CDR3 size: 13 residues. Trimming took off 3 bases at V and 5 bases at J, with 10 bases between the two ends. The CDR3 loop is CASSDASGTEAFF. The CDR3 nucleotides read TGTGCCAGCAGTGACGCCTCAGGAACTGAAGCTTTCTTT.

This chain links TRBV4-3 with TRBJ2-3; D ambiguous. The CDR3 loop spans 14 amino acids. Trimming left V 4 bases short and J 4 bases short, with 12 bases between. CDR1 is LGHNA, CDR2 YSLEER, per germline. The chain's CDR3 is CASSRWRGADTQYF. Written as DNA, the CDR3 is TGCGCCAGCAGCCGATGGAGAGGCGCAGATACGCAGTATTTT.

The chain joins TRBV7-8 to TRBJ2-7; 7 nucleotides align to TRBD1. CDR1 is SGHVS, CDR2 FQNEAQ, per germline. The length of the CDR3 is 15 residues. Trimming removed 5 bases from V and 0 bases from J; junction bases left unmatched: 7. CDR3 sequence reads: CASSQGTVNSYEQYF. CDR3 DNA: TGTGCCAGCAGCCAAGGGACAGTCAACTCCTACGAGCAGTACTTC.

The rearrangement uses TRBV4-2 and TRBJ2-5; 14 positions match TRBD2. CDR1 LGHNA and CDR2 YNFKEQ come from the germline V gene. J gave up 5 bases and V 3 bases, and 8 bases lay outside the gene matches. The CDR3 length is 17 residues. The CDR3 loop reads CASSQGQGTSGSETQYF. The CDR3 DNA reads TGTGCCAGCAGCCAGGGACAGGGGACTAGCGGGAGTGAGACCCAGTACTTC.